This T cell receptor beta chain is from a study of blood T cell repertoires in COVID-19. Study-wide context: T cells, B-cell-depleted T cells, or PBMCs supplied cDNA or gDNA.

CDR3 size: 15 residues. After removal of 4 bases from V and 4 bases from J, the junction contained 4 bases not matched to a gene. From germline, CDR1 is SGHVS and CDR2 FNYEAQ. Original processing notes: Counts of nucleated cells, estimated from reference gene primer amplification, were obtained. TCRdb's table, derived via immunoSEQ multiplex PCR, lists solely in-frame clones and lacks some. D and trimming were read from the DNA, whereas the V and J calls and clone size are those reported in that table. The sample has roughly 77,000 clones, 85% to 90% seen once. This sequence was found in a woman of 80 years or more with active COVID-19. The sequenced material came from peripheral blood. The gene calls are TRBV7-6 and TRBJ2-2; the match to TRBD1 covers 9 bases. CDR3 bases: TGTGCCAGCAGCTCCGGGACAGGGTTCACCGGGGAGCTGTTTTTT. Its protein product is CASSSGTGFTGELFF.